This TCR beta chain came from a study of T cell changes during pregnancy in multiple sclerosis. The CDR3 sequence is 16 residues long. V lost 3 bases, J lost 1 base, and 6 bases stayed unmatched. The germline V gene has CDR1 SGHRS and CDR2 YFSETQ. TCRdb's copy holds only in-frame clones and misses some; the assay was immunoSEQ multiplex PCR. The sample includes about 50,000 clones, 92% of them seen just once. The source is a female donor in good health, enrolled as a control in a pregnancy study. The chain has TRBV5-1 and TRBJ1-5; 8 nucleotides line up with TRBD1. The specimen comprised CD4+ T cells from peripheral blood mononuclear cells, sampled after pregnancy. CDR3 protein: CASSSTGDRSNQPQHF. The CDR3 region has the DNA TGCGCCAGCAGCTCGACAGGGGATAGGAGCAATCAGCCCCAGCATTTT.